This T cell receptor (beta chain) is from a study of regulatory T cells in long-lasting Graves disease. Study results and caveats: There was favoring of TRBV28, TRBJ1-2 and TRBJ2-5 in persistent disease. Persistent patients shared more public clonotypes (about 3,000) than newly diagnosed patients (about 1,000).

A few counts support this clonotype. No antigen is known for it. The authors built TCR beta libraries using iRepertoire HTBI primers and Arm-PCR of CDR3 regions. From the multiplex PCR reads, TCRdb called clonotypes with MiXCR, one entry per CDR3 protein. The top ten hold roughly 7% of the sample, which has roughly 500,000 distinct CDR3 sequences, under 25% seen once. V lost 6 bases and J lost 0; bases outside the gene matches: 9. The germline V gene has CDR1 SGHDT and CDR2 YYEEEE. The CDR3 is 16 amino acids. Noted time point: persistent/refractory GD, antithyroid drugs over 5 years with positive TRAb. RNA from PBMCs was the source of the TCR library. The authors drew around 9 milliliters of peripheral blood into EDTA tubes.

J is TRBJ1-5 and V is TRBV5-6; 7 bases fit TRBD1. Specimen: peripheral blood mononuclear cells (PBMCs), collected when the disease was refractory, from a patient treated with antithyroid drugs. The clonotype originates from a female donor with Graves disease. The CDR3 bases are TGTGCCAGCACCCCAGGGGGACCCTATAGCAATCAGCCCCAGCATTTT. Its translation is CASTPGGPYSNQPQHF.